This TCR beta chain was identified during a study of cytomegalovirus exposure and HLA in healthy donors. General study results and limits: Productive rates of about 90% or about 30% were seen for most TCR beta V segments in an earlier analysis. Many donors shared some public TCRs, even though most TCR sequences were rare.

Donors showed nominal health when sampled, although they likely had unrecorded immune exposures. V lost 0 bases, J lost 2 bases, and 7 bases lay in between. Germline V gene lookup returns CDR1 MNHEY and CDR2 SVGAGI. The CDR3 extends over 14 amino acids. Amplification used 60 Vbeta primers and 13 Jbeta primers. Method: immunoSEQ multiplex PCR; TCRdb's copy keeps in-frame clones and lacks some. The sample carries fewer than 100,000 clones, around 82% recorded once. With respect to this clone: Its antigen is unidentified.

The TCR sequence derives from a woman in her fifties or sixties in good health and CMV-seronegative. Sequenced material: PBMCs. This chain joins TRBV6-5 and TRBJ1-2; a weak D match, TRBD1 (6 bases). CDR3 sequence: CASSYSQGNYGYTF. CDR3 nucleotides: TGTGCCAGCAGTTACTCCCAGGGGAACTATGGCTACACCTTC.